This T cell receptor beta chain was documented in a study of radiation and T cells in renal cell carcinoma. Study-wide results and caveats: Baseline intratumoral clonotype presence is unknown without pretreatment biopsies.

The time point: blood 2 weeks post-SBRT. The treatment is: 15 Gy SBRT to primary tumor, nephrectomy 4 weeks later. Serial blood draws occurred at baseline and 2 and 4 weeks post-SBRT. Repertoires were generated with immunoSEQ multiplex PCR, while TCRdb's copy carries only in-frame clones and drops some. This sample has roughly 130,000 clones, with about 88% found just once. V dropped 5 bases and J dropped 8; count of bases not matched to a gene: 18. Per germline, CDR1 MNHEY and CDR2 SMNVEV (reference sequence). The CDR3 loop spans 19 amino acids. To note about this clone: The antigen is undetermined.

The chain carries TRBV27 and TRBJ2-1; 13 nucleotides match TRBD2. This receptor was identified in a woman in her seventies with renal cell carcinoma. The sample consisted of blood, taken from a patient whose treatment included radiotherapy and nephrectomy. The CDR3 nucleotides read TGTGCCAGCAGTGCCGGGACTAGCGGGGTACGCCGTTCGATCTATGAGCAGTTCTTC. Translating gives CASSAGTSGVRRSIYEQFF.